This T cell receptor beta chain was captured in a study of blood T cell repertoires in COVID-19. Study overall: Material from acute and convalescent COVID-19 was sourced from the United States, Italy and Spain. Sample material is recorded as cDNA or gDNA derived from T cells, B-cell-depleted T cells, or PBMCs.

In the source study's methods: The assay estimated nucleated cells by amplifying reference gene primers. TCRdb keeps only in-frame clones here, not all; method: immunoSEQ multiplex PCR. That table furnishes V, J and clone size, whereas the DNA furnished D and trimming. The sample shows roughly 230,000 clones, roughly 85% of them seen only once. Germline V gene lookup returns CDR1 LGHDT and CDR2 YNNKEL (reference sequence). This CDR3 comprises 13 residues. Trimming left V 0 bases short and J 7 bases short, with 8 bases between. J is TRBJ2-3 and V is TRBV3-1 (or the pseudogene TRBV3-2); TRBD1 is a possible D gene (5 bases). The sequence was collected from a woman of 80 years or more with acute or convalescent COVID-19. Sequencing was carried out using peripheral blood. The CDR3 reads CASSQEKGHTQYF. The CDR3 DNA sequence: TGTGCCAGCAGCCAAGAGAAGGGGCATACGCAGTATTTT.